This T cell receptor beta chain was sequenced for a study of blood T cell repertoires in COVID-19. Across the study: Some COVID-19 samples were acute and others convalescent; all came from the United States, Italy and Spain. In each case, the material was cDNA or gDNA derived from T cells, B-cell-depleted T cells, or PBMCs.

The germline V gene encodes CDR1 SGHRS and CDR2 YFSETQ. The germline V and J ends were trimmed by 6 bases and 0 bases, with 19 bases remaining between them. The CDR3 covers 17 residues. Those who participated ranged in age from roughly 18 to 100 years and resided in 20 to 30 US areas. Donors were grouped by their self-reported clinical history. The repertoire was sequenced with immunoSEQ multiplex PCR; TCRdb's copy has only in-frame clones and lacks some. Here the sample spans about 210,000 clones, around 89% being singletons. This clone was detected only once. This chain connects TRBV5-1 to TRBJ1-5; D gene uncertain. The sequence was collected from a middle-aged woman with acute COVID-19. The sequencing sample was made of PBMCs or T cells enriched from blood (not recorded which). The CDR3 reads CASNPIPYAYSNQPQHF. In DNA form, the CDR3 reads TGCGCCAGCAACCCGATTCCCTATGCTTATAGCAATCAGCCCCAGCATTTT.